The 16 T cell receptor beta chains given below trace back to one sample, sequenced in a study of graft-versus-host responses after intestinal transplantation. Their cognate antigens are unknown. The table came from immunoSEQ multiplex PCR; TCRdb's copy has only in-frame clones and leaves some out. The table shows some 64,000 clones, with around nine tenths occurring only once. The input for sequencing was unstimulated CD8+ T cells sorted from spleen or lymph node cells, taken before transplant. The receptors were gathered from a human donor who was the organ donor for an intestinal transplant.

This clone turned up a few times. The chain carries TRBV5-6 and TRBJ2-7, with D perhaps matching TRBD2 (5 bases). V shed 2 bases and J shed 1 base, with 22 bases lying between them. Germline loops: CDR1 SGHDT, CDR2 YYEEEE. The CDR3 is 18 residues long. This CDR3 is CASSLGLEPTYLSYEQYF. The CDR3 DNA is TGTGCCAGCAGCTTAGGACTCGAACCCACATATCTTTCCTACGAGCAGTACTTC.

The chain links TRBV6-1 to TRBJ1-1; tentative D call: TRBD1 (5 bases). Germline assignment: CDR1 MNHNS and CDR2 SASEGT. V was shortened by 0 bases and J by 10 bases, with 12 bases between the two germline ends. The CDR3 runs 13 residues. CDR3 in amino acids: CASSEAGGDPAFF. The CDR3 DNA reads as TGTGCCAGCAGTGAAGCGGGGGGGGACCCAGCTTTCTTT.

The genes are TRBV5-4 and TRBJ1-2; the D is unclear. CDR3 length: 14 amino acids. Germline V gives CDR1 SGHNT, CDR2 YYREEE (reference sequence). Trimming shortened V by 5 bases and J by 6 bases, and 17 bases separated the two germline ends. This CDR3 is CASRMRHRRHGYTF. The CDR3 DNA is TGTGCCAGCAGAATGCGACACCGAAGACATGGCTACACCTTC.

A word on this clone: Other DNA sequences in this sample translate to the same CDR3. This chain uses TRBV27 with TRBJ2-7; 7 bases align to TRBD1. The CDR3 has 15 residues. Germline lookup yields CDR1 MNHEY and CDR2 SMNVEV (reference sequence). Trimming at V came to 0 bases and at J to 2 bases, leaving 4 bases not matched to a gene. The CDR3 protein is CASSLSSGTAYEQYF. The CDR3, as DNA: TGTGCCAGCAGTTTATCGTCCGGGACAGCCTACGAGCAGTACTTC.

CDR3 sequence: CASSLQVASRNSGNTIYF. CDR3 nucleotide sequence: TGTGCCAGCAGCTTGCAGGTCGCGAGTCGTAACTCTGGAAACACCATATATTTT. The chain uses TRBV5-5 and TRBJ1-3; no clear D. Trimming pared 1 base from V and 0 bases from J, leaving 17 bases between. Germline-derived CDR1 and CDR2 are SGHKS and YYEKEE (reference sequence). The CDR3 is 18 amino acids.

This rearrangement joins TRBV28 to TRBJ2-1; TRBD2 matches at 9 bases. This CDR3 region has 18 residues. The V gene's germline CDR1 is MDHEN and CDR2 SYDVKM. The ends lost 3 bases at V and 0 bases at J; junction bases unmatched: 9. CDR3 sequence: CASSFWREGPSSYNEQFF. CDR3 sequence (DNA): TGTGCCAGCAGTTTTTGGCGGGAGGGCCCCAGCTCCTACAATGAGCAGTTCTTC.

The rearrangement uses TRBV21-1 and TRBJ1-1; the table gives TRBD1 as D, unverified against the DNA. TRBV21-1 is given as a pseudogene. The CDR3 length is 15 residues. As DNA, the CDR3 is TGTGCCAGCACCTATTTTGACAGGGGGCGGACTGAAGCTTTCTTT. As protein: CASTYFDRGRTEAFF.

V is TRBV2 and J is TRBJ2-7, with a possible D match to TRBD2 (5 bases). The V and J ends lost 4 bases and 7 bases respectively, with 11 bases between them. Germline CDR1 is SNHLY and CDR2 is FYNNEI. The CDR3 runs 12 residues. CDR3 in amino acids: CASSAGPGEQYF. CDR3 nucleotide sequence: TGTGCCAGCAGTGCAGGCCCGGGGGAGCAGTACTTC.

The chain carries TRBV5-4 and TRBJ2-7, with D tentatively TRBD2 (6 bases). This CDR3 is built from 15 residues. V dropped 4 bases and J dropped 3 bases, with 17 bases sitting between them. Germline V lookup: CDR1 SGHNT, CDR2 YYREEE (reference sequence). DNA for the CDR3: TGTGCCAGCAGCCCGGAGGGGAAGGAGGGCTACGAGCAGTACTTC. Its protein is CASSPEGKEGYEQYF.

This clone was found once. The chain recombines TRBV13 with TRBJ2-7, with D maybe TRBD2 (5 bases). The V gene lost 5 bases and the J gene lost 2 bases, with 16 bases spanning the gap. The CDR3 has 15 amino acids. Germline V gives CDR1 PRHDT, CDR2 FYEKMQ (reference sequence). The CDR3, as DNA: TGTGCCAGCAGCATCAGCGGTGTACACCCCTACGAGCAGTACTTC. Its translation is CASSISGVHPYEQYF.

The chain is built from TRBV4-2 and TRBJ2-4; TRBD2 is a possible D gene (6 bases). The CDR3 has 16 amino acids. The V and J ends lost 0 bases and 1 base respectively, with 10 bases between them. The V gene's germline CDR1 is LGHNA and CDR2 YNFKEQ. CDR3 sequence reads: CASSQDRGSAKNIQYF. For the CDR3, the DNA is TGTGCCAGCAGCCAAGACCGGGGGTCGGCCAAAAACATTCAGTACTTC.

The CDR3 nucleotides are TGTGCCAGCAGTTGGGGGCCGGACAATGAGCAGTTCTTC. Translating gives CASSWGPDNEQFF. The V call is TRBV27, the J call TRBJ2-1; D is perhaps TRBD1 (6 bases). Trimming took off 4 bases at V and 5 bases at J, with 9 bases between the two ends. Germline V CDR1 and CDR2: MNHEY, SMNVEV (reference sequence). This CDR3 region has 13 residues.

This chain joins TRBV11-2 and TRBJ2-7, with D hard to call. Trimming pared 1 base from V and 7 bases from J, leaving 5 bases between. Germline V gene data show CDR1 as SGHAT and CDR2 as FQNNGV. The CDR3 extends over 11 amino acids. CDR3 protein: CASSLVVEQYF. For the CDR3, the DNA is TGTGCCAGCAGCTTAGTAGTTGAGCAGTACTTC.

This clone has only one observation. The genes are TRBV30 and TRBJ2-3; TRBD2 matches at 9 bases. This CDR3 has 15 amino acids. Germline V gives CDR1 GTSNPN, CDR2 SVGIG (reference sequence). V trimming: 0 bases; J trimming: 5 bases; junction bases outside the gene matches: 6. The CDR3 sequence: CAWSVGREGRDTQYF. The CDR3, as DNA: TGTGCCTGGAGTGTTGGGCGGGAGGGTAGAGATACGCAGTATTTT.

CDR3: CASSLYRSHEQFF. Written as DNA, the CDR3 is TGTGCCAGCAGTTTATACAGGTCCCATGAGCAGTTCTTC. The chain couples TRBV28 to TRBJ2-1, with D tentatively TRBD1 (5 bases). CDR3 length: 13 amino acids. Trimming took 1 base from V and 8 from J, leaving 9 bases between them. Germline CDR1 reads MDHEN; CDR2 reads SYDVKM. The full variable domain, in which reference TRBV28 and TRBJ2-1 provide the parts outside the CDR3, is DVKVTQSSRYLVKRTGEKVFLECVQDMDHENMFWYRQDPGLGLRLIYFSYDVKMKEKGDIPEGYSVSREKKERFSLILESASTNQTSMYLCASSLYRSHEQFFGPGTRLTVL.

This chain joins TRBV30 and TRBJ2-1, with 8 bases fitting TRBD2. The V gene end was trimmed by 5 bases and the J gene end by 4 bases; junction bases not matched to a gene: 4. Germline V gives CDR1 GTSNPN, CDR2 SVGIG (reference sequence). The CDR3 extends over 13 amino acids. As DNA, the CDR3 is TGTGCCTGGTCACTAGCGGAATACAATGAGCAGTTCTTC. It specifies CAWSLAEYNEQFF.